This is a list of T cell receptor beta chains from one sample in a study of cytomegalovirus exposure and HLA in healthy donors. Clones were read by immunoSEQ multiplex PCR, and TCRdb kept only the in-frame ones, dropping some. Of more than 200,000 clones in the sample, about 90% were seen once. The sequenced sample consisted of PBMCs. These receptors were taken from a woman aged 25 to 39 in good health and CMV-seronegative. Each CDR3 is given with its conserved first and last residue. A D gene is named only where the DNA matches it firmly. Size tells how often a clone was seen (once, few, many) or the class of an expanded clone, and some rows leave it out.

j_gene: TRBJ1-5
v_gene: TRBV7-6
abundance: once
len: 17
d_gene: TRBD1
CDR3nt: TGTGCCAGCAGCTTAGGGACAGGGGCCGATAGCAATCAGCCCCAGCATTTT
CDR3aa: CASSLGTGADSNQPQHF

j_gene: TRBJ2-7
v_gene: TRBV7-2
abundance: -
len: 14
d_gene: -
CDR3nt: TGTGCCAGCAGCTCCGGGACAACCTACCACGAGCAGTACTTC
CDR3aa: CASSSGTTYHEQYF

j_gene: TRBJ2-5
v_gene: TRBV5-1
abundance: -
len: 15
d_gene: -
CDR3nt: TGCGCCAGCAGCTTGGATGGTCTAGCGACGGAGACCCAGTACTTC
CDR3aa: CASSLDGLATETQYF

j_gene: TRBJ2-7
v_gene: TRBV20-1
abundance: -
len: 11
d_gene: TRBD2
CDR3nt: TGCAGTGTGCATAGCGGGATTGAGCAGTACTTC
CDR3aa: CSVHSGIEQYF

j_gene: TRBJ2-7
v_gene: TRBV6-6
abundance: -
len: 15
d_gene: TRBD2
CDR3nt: TGTGCCAGCAGTTATCCGAGCGGGAACTCCTACGAGCAGTACTTC
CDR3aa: CASSYPSGNSYEQYF

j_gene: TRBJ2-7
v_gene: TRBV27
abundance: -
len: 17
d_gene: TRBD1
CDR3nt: TGTGCCAGCCGAGGACAGGTTCTGGGGATCTTTTCCTACGAGCAGTACTTC
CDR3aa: CASRGQVLGIFSYEQYF

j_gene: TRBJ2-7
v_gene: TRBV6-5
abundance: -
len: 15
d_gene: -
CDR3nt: TGTGCCAGCAGGGCCCAGGGGGGTCGCCTCTACGAGCAGTACTTC
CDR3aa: CASRAQGGRLYEQYF

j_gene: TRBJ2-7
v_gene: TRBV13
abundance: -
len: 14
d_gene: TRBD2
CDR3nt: TGTGCCAGCAGCCACTCCGGGACTAGTTTCGAGCAGTACTTC
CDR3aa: CASSHSGTSFEQYF

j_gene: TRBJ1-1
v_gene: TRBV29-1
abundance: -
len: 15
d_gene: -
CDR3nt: TGCAGCGTTGACCACCCCCGGGCAGCGAACACTGAAGCTTTCTTT
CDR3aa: CSVDHPRAANTEAFF

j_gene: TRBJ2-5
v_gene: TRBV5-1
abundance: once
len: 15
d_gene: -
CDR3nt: TGCGCCAGCAGCCCAAACGGACGGACAGATGAGACCCAGTACTTC
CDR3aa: CASSPNGRTDETQYF

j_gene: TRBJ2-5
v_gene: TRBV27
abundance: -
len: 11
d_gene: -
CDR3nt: TGTGCCAGCCTACACGGGGAGACCCAGTACTTC
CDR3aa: CASLHGETQYF

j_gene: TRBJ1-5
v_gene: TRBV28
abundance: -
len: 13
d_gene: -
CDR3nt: TGTGCCAGCAGTTTTGGGGGGTATCAGCCCCAGCATTTT
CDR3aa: CASSFGGYQPQHF

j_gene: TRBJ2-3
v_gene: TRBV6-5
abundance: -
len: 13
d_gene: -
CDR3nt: TGTGCCAGCAGCGCGAAAGGTGGGGTTACGCAGTATTTT
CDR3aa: CASSAKGGVTQYF

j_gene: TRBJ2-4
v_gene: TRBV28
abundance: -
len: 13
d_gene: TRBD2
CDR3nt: TGTGCCAGCAGTTCCCGGGAGGGGGACATTCAGTACTTC
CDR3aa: CASSSREGDIQYF

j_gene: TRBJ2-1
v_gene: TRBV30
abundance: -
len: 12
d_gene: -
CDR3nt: TGTGCCTGGAGTACACGAGAAAATGAGCAGTTCTTC
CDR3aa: CAWSTRENEQFF

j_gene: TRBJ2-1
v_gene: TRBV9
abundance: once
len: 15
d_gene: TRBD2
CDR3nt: TGTGCCAGCAGCGTAGCGGGACTAATCTACAATGAGCAGTTCTTC
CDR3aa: CASSVAGLIYNEQFF

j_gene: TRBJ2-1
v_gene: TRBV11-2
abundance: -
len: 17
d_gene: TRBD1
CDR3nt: TGTGCCAGCAGCTTAGATCGTACAGGGGGACCCCACAATGAGCAGTTCTTC
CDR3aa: CASSLDRTGGPHNEQFF

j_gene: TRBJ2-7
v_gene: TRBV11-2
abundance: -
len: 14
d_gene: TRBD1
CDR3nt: TGTGCCAGCAGCTCGGCGGACAGGGGGTACGAGCAGTACTTC
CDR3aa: CASSSADRGYEQYF

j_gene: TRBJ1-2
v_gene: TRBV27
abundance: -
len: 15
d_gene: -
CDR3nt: TGTGCCAGCAGTCCTCCCTTACCAAATAACTATGGCTACACCTTC
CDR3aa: CASSPPLPNNYGYTF

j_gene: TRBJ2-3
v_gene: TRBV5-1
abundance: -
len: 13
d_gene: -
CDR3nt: TGCGCCAGCAGCCGCGGAGAGGCAGATACGCAGTATTTT
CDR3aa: CASSRGEADTQYF

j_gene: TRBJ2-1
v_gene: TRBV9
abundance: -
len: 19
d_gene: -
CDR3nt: TGTGCCAGCAGCGTAGCGTCCTCTGGCAAGCAGGAGGCCTACAATGAGCAGTTCTTC
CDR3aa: CASSVASSGKQEAYNEQFF

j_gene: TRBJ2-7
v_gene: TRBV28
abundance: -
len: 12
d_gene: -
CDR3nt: TGTGCCACTCAGGGGGGCTCCTACGAGCAGTACTTC
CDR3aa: CATQGGSYEQYF

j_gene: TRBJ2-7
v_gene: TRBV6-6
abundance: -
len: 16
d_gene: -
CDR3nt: TGTGCCAGCAGTTACTCGATGGCCATTCCTACCTACGAGCAGTACTTC
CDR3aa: CASSYSMAIPTYEQYF

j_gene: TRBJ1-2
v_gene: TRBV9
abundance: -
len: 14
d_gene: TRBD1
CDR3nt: TGTGCCAGCAGCGTAGTCGAGACAGGGCCTGGCTACACCTTC
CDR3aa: CASSVVETGPGYTF

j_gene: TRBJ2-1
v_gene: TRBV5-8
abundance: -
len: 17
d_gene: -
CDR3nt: TGTGCCAGCAGCCTTTATCATAGCGGACCGACCTACAATGAGCAGTTCTTC
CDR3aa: CASSLYHSGPTYNEQFF

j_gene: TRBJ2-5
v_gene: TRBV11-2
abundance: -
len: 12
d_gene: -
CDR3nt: TGTGCCAGCAGCTTTAACCAAGAGACCCAGTACTTC
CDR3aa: CASSFNQETQYF

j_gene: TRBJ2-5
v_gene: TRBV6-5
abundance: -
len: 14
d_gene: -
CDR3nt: TGTGCCAGCAGTTACTCGGCGAAGGTGGAGACCCAGTACTTC
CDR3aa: CASSYSAKVETQYF

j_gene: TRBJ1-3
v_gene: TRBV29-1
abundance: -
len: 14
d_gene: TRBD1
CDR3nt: TGCAGCGCCACAGAGGCAGGGGGTGGAAACACCATATATTTT
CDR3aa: CSATEAGGGNTIYF

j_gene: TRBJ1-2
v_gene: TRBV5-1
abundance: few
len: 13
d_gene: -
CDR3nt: TGCGCCAGCAGCTTGGAGCAAGGCTATGGCTACACCTTC
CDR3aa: CASSLEQGYGYTF

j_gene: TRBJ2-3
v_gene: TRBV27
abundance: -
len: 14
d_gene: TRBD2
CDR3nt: TGTGCCACTGGGACTAGCGGGGCCTCGAGAACGCAGTATTTT
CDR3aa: CATGTSGASRTQYF

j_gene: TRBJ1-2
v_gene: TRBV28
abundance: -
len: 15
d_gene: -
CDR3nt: TGTGCCAGCAGTCGTTCGGGGGGCGCGGGCTATGGCTACACCTTC
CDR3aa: CASSRSGGAGYGYTF

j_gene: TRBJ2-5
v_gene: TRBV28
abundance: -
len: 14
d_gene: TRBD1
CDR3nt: TGTGCCAGCACCCAGGGGGAGCAGCAAGAGACCCAGTACTTC
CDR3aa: CASTQGEQQETQYF

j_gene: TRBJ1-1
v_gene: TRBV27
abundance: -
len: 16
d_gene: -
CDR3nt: TGTGCCAGCAGTTTATCGGGAGATTGGGGGAGGGCAGAAGCTTTCTTT
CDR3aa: CASSLSGDWGRAEAFF

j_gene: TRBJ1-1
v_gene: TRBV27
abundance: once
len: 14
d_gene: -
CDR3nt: TGTGCCAGCAGTTTCTTCCGAGGGAACACTGAAGCTTTCTTT
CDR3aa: CASSFFRGNTEAFF

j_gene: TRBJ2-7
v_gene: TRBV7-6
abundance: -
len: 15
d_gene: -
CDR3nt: TGTGCCAGCAGCTTTGGGTCTGGGCCCCACTACGAGCAGTACTTC
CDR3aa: CASSFGSGPHYEQYF

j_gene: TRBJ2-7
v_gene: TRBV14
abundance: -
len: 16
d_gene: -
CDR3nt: TGTGCCGGAGGGACAACAGAGGAGGACGTGTGCCACGAGCAGTACTTC
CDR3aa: CAGGTTEEDVCHEQYF

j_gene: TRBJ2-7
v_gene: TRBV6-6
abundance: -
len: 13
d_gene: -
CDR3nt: TGTGCCAGCAGTTTTGGCAATTCCTACGAGCAGTACTTC
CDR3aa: CASSFGNSYEQYF